This TCR beta chain was identified during a study of CD8 T cells in ankylosing spondylitis. Libraries of TCR beta came from quantitative 5'-RACE with molecular barcodes. MiXCR was run by TCRdb on the 5' RACE reads, yielding one entry per CDR3 protein. The repertoire holds roughly 250,000 distinct CDR3 sequences, with under 12% as singletons. Looked up from germline, CDR1 is LGHNT and CDR2 is FRNRAP. The ends were cut back, 7 bases at V and 0 bases at J, with 13 bases in the middle. This CDR3 spans 15 amino acids. This clonotype showed up just a few times. The antigen remains unidentified. The study's findings and limits: Characteristic, it appeared, of ankylosing spondylitis blood was a TCR beta motif of fewer than 10 highly homologous variants. Reports of some motif variants in reactive arthritis synovial fluid and blood predate this one.

The TCR sequence derives from a male donor with ankylosing spondylitis or in good health (not recorded which). The V call is TRBV12-5, the J call TRBJ2-4, with D perhaps being TRBD1 or TRBD2 (6 bases each). Sequencing was done on a sample of blood, either unsorted or a sorted T cell fraction (not recorded which). The CDR3 protein is CASAHRGVAKNIQYF. The CDR3 DNA follows: TGTGCTAGTGCCCATAGGGGGGTAGCCAAAAACATTCAGTACTTC. Filled out from reference TRBV12-5 and TRBJ2-4, the complete variable domain reads DARVTQTPRHKVTEMGQEVTMRCQPILGHNTVFWYRQTMMQGLELLAYFRNRAPLDDSGMPKDRFSAEMPDATLATLKIQPSEPRDSAVYFCASAHRGVAKNIQYFGAGTRLSVL.